Here is one T cell receptor (delta chain) with its context. In its sample, this clone was seen a few times. Its antigen is still unknown. One base separates it from a far larger clone, so it is likely a read error. Other DNA sequences of this sample code for an identical CDR3. Germline trimming: 4 bases from V, 2 bases from J; junction bases outside gene matches: 26. The CDR3 numbers 23 residues from cysteine through phenylalanine. Just the 69-base CDR3 DNA is kept, in frame starting at base 1. From the germline V gene, CDR1 is TSWWSYY and CDR2 is QGS. For bulk TCR repertoire analysis, Vgamma9/Vdelta2+ and Vdelta2-negative gammadelta T cell populations were isolated by flow sorting from peripheral blood mononuclear cells. The library relied on multiplex PCR. Sequencing was carried out with an Illumina MiSeq. Both TCR gamma (TRG) and TCR delta (TRD) chains were sequenced from each sorted gammadelta T cell sample. The authors' pipeline ran thus. The repertoire analyses drew on clonotype tree plots, the accumulated frequency of the top 20 clonotypes, and diversity index (DI) and D75 metrics. Clones were re-identified by TCRdb from the public reads with CATT, and rows with the same DNA were merged. These V and J calls are TCRdb output, not the study's own analysis. The sample table shows around 86,000 delta-chain clones, and almost 1.5% are seen once. Of the sample, under 9.5% is held by the ten largest clones.

The data were obtained in a study of γδ T cells in repeated Plasmodium falciparum infection (dated by TCRdb to the early 2020s). Turning to the overall study: In the natural-infection arm, Malian children exposed to intense seasonal malaria transmission were enrolled and compared against age and gender matched Australian children. Four controlled human malaria infections were administered to five malaria-naive U.S. adults over roughly 600 days by bites from P. falciparum NF54-infected Anopheles stephensi mosquitoes. Samples from controlled-infection subjects were taken at baseline, just before selected infections, and 21 days after each infection. Malian gammadelta TCR repertoires were analysed cross-sectionally during no-transmission periods and longitudinally across acute febrile malaria episodes. The study looked at how repeated Plasmodium falciparum infection shapes the human gammadelta T cell repertoire, using both natural infection in Mali and controlled human malaria infection. Broad study findings and their caveats: Vdelta2-negative gammadelta TCR repertoires from Malian children appeared more clonally expanded, less diverse and less shared than those of Australian children. Vgamma9/Vdelta2+ TCR repertoires kept a highly stable polyclonal repertoire across time and infection, and many TCRgamma sequences overlapped between individuals. Because the controlled-infection cohort was small, analysis of inter-individual variability in gammadelta T cell responses was limited. The Malian cohort was drawn from a small rural village made up mostly of one ethnic group, which limits generalizability. Waves of new clonotype selection in Vdelta2-negative, largely Vdelta1+, gammadelta TCR repertoires appeared to be driven by repeated controlled infections.

This sequence was found in a pool of human donors (malaria-infected and uninfected, not separated). Sample: gamma-delta T cells from blood. The chain couples TRDV1 to TRDJ1, and TRDD3 matches 12 of the central bases. TCRdb supplies no J gene; here it was assigned by aligning the nucleotide sequence to germline. The nucleotide sequence is TGTGCTCTTGGGGCACGGCCTCTTCCTAATAGTCTGGGGGATACGGGTTATACCGATAAACTCATCTTT. Its protein is CALGARPLPNSLGDTGYTDKLIF.